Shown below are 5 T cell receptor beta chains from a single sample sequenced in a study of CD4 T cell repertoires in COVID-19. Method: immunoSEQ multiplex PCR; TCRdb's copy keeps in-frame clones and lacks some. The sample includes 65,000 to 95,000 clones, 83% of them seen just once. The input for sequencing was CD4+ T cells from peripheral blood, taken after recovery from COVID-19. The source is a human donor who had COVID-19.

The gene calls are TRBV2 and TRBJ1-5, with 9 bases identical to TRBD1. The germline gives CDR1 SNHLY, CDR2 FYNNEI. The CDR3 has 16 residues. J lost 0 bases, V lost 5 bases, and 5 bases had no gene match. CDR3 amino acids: CASSPGTGSSNQPQHF. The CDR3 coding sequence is TGTGCCAGCAGTCCCGGGACAGGGTCTAGCAATCAGCCCCAGCATTTT.

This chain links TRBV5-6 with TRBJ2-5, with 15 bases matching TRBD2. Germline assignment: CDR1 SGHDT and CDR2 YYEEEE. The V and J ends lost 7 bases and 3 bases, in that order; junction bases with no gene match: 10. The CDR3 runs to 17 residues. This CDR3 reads CASHGLAGGHTEETQYF. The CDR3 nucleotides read TGTGCCAGCCACGGACTAGCGGGGGGGCATACCGAAGAGACCCAGTACTTC.

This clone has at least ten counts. DNA of the CDR3: TGCGCCAGCAGCCAAGGGTTCTTGAGCAATGAGCAGTTCTTC. Translation: CASSQGFLSNEQFF. V gene TRBV4-1 combines with J gene TRBJ2-1; D is ambiguous. Germline-derived CDR1 and CDR2 are MGHRA and YSYEKL. Trimming stripped 1 base from V and 6 bases from J, with 10 bases between. The CDR3 has 14 amino acids.

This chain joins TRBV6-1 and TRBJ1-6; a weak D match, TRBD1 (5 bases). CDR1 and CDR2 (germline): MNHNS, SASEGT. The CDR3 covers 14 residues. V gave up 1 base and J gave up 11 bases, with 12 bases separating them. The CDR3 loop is CASSEEPGWTPLHF. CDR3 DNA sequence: TGTGCCAGCAGTGAAGAGCCAGGGTGGACACCCCTCCACTTT.

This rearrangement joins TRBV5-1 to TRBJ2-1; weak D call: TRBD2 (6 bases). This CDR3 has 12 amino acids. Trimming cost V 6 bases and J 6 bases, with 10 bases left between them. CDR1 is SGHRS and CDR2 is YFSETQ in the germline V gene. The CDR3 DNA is TGCGCCAGCAACGAACTAGCCAATGAGCAGTTCTTC. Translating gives CASNELANEQFF.